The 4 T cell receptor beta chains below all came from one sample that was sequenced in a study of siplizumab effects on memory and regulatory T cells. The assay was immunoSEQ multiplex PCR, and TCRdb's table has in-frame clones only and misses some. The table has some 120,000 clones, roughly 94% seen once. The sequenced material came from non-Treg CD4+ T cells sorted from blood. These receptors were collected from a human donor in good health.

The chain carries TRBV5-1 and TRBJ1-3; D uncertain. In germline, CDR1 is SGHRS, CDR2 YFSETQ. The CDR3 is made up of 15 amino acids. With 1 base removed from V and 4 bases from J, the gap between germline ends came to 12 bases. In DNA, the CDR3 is TGCGCCAGCAGCTTGAACCCAGGTTCCGGAAACACCATATATTTT. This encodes CASSLNPGSGNTIYF.

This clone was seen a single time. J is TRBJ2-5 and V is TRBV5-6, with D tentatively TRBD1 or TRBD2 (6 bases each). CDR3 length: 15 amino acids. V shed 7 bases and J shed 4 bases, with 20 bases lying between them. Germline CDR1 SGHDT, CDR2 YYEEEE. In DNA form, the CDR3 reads TGTGCCAGCGGCACGGGGGCACCTCGGGGAGAGACCCAGTACTTC. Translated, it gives CASGTGAPRGETQYF.

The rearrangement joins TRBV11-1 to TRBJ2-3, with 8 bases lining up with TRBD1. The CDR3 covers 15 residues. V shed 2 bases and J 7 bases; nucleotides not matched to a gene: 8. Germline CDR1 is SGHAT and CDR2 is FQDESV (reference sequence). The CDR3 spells CASSLNRGDGYTQYF. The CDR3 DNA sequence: TGTGCCAGCAGCTTAAACAGGGGGGACGGTTATACGCAGTATTTT.

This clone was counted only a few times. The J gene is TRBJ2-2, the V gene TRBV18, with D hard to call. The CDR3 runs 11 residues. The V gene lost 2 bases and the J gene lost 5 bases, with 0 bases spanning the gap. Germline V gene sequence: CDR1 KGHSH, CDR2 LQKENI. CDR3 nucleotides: TGTGCCAGCTCACCAACCGGGGAGCTGTTTTTT. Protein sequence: CASSPTGELFF.